What follows describes a single TCR beta chain. Its antigen is not known. These data originate in a study of T cell responses to AZD1222 COVID-19 vaccine. As for the study in general: The study pooled second doses at about 4 or about 12 weeks.

Clones were read by immunoSEQ multiplex PCR, and TCRdb kept only the in-frame ones, dropping some. The sample has 130,000 or so clones; roughly 93% are singletons. The CDR3 loop spans 14 amino acids. Trimming at V came to 6 bases and at J to 2 bases, leaving 4 bases not matched to a gene. The germline gives CDR1 SGHAT, CDR2 FQNNGV. Study results and caveats: Unmutated regions of variants are reportedly targeted by nearly half of spike-specific TCRs. Donor demographics were predominantly white British with a female majority; clonal diversity may be underestimated. Repertoire sampling occurred only after the peak T cell response.

The chain uses TRBV11-2 and TRBJ2-1, with TRBD1 matching over 7 bases. The clonotype originates from an adult in good health. The sample consisted of peripheral blood, taken on day 0 of AZD1222 vaccination. The CDR3, as DNA: TGTGCCAGCAGATTGACAGGGACCTACAATGAGCAGTTCTTC. It codes for CASRLTGTYNEQFF.